This T cell receptor (beta chain) was documented in a study of blood T cell repertoires in COVID-19. Study-level background: Acute and convalescent COVID-19 specimens originated in the United States, Italy and Spain. From T cells, B-cell-depleted T cells, or PBMCs came the material, which was cDNA or gDNA.

Individuals drawn from approximately 22 US areas were roughly 18 to 95 years old. Each participant's cohort was designated according to participant-reported clinical history. The CDR3 loop spans 12 amino acids. Germline V gene data show CDR1 as MNHNY and CDR2 as SVGAGI (reference sequence). TCRdb keeps only in-frame clones here, not all; method: immunoSEQ multiplex PCR. This table has 250,000 or so clones, 70% to 90% appearing once. The sequence came from a woman between 25 and 40 years old with acute COVID-19. This chain connects TRBV6-6 to TRBJ1-1; perhaps TRBD1 as D (5 bases). The specimen was PBMCs or T cells enriched from blood (not recorded which). For the CDR3, the DNA is TGTATCTACGGGGGGGTGAACACTGAAGCTTTCTTT. Its protein is CIYGGVNTEAFF.